This paragraph reports one T cell receptor (beta chain). V was shortened by 2 bases and J by 3 bases, with 17 bases between the two germline ends. This CDR3 has 16 amino acids. Per the germline V gene, CDR1 is SGHRS and CDR2 is YFSETQ. The data originate from a study of cytomegalovirus exposure and HLA in healthy donors. Each of the donors was a healthy bone marrow donor. In nominal health when sampled, donors likely had unrecorded immune exposures nonetheless. In the PCR, 60 Vbeta and 13 Jbeta primers were used. Assay used: immunoSEQ multiplex PCR; TCRdb lists only in-frame clones, some missing. The sample yields 85,000 to 100,000 clones, about three quarters seen once.

The chain combines TRBV5-1 with TRBJ1-2; a weak D match, TRBD1 (6 bases). This receptor was obtained from a human donor in good health. Material: PBMCs. CDR3 DNA sequence: TGCGCCAGCAGCTTCGGAATTGACAGGTCTCACTATGGCTACACCTTC. This translates into CASSFGIDRSHYGYTF.